Listed here is a single T cell receptor beta chain. Its antigen is still unknown. Specified treatment: roughly ten-day PBMC culture with coronavirus spike peptide pools or control peptides (ViraFEST assay). This record comes from a study of vaccination and CD4 T cells after COVID-19. Study-wide context: Cells were stimulated with overlapping spike peptide pools from SARS-CoV-2, HCoV-NL63, HCoV-OC43 and HCoV-229E.

This CDR3 is built from 16 residues. V lost 6 bases and J lost 4; bases outside the gene matches: 14. Germline-derived CDR1 and CDR2 are DFQATT and SNEGSKA (reference sequence). With the Oncomine TCR Beta short-read assay, DNA from cultured CD4+ T cells was sequenced. TCRdb recomputed calls from the PCR reads with MiXCR, one row per CDR3 protein. This table holds some 15,000 distinct CDR3 sequences, 20% to 25% found once. The chain uses TRBV20-1 and TRBJ2-7; 11 positions match TRBD1. The specimen comprised CD4+ T cells from blood, cultured in vitro, sampled after SARS-CoV-2 vaccination. This TCR derives from a human donor who had recovered from COVID-19. The CDR3 region is CSASSDMDRGLYEQYF. The CDR3 DNA sequence: TGCAGTGCCAGCAGTGACATGGACAGGGGGCTATACGAGCAGTACTTC.